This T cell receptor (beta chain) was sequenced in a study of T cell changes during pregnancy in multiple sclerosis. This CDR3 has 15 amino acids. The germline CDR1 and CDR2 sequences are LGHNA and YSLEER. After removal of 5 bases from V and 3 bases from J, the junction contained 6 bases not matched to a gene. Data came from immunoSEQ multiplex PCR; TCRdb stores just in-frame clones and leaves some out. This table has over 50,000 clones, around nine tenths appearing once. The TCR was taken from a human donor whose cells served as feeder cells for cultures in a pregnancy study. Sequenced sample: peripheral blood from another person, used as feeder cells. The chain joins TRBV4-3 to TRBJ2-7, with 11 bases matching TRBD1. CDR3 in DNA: TGCGCCAGCAGCACCCGGACAGGGGGCATCTACGAGCAGTACTTC. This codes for CASSTRTGGIYEQYF.